These 4 T cell receptor beta chains share one sample of origin, sequenced in a study of regulatory T cells in long-lasting Graves disease. Stated time point: newly diagnosed GD, antithyroid drugs for less than 3 months. Scientists built the TCR library using RNA that was extracted from PBMCs. CDR3-region Arm-PCR and iRepertoire HTBI primers produced the TCR beta libraries. MiXCR, applied by TCRdb to the multiplex PCR reads, yields one record per CDR3 protein. The table lists about 470,000 distinct CDR3 sequences, around 16% of them singletons, with about 12% in the top ten. The data were also submitted as part of a second study, on T cells in Graves' hyperthyroidism and ophthalmopathy.

Sequences were derived from peripheral blood mononuclear cells (PBMCs), sampled at new diagnosis, from a patient treated with antithyroid drugs. The receptors here all came from a man in his forties or fifties with Graves disease.

This clonotype was observed a few times. This rearrangement joins TRBV30 to TRBJ1-1, with 9 bases aligning to TRBD1. Germline V lookup: CDR1 GTSNPN, CDR2 SVGIG (reference sequence). V was clipped by 0 bases and J by 11 bases; unmatched bases: 7. The CDR3 is 13 residues long. The CDR3 sequence: CAWSVGQGAEAFF. CDR3 coding DNA: TGTGCCTGGAGTGTGGGACAGGGAGCCGAGGCTTTCTTT.

This clonotype was seen a few times. The V and J genes are TRBV28 and TRBJ1-5; D may be TRBD1 (6 bases). Trimming pared 10 bases from V and 4 bases from J, leaving 17 bases between. Germline values: CDR1 MDHEN, CDR2 SYDVKM. This CDR3 has 14 residues. The CDR3 region has the DNA TGTGCCACCCTGGGGGGCGCGGGGAATCAGCCCCAGCATTTT. Its translation: CATLGGAGNQPQHF.

There are a few counts of this clonotype. V and J are TRBV18 and TRBJ2-2, with D maybe TRBD1 (6 bases). Germline CDR1 KGHSH, CDR2 LQKENI. Trimming removed 5 bases at V and 2 bases at J, with 18 bases between. This CDR3 comprises 17 residues. CDR3 nucleotides: TGTGCCAGCTCAGCGTATACAGGGAAAGGAAACACCGGGGAGCTGTTTTTT. This encodes CASSAYTGKGNTGELFF.

This clonotype was counted at least ten times. J is TRBJ2-5 and V is TRBV14; unclear D gene. The CDR3 is 15 amino acids. Trimming pared 4 bases from V and 0 bases from J, leaving 12 bases between. Per the germline V gene, CDR1 is SGHDN and CDR2 is FVKESK. The CDR3, as DNA: TGTGCCAGCAGCCCGACGACGTGGTACCAAGAGACCCAGTACTTC. It translates to CASSPTTWYQETQYF.